The rows below give T cell receptor beta chains drawn from one sample of a study of blood T cell repertoires in COVID-19. Measured with immunoSEQ multiplex PCR; TCRdb has only the in-frame clones, and not every one. Of tens of thousands of clones listed, 75% to 90% are singletons. Sequencing was done on a sample of peripheral blood. Source of these receptors: a human donor in a cohort sampled during active COVID-19. Both conserved end residues are part of each CDR3. Fields, in order: D gene, clone size, V gene, J gene, CDR3 protein, CDR3 DNA. The D gene is left open where the match is weak. The listing skips clone size in some rows; elsewhere it reads once, few, many or a size class.

d_gene: NA
abundance: NA
v_gene: TRBV28
j_gene: TRBJ2-7
CDR3aa: CASNGRGRGEQYF
CDR3nt: TGTGCCAGCAACGGGCGGGGGCGGGGGGAGCAGTACTTC

d_gene: NA
abundance: NA
v_gene: TRBV7-9
j_gene: TRBJ1-1
CDR3aa: CASSPRVLNTEAFF
CDR3nt: TGTGCCAGCAGCCCGAGGGTCCTAAACACTGAAGCTTTCTTT

d_gene: NA
abundance: NA
v_gene: TRBV3-1/TRBV3-2
j_gene: TRBJ1-1
CDR3aa: CASSQVSGHTEAFF
CDR3nt: TGTGCCAGCAGCCAAGTTTCAGGTCACACTGAAGCTTTCTTT

d_gene: NA
abundance: NA
v_gene: TRBV28
j_gene: TRBJ1-1
CDR3aa: CASSPRGLGTEAFF
CDR3nt: TGTGCCAGCAGTCCTAGGGGGTTGGGGACTGAAGCTTTCTTT

d_gene: TRBD1
abundance: NA
v_gene: TRBV28
j_gene: TRBJ1-5
CDR3aa: CASSLWSPGGNQPQHF
CDR3nt: TGTGCCAGCAGTTTATGGAGTCCAGGGGGGAATCAGCCCCAGCATTTT

d_gene: TRBD1
abundance: NA
v_gene: TRBV19
j_gene: TRBJ1-5
CDR3aa: CASSGDREQPQHF
CDR3nt: TGTGCCAGTAGTGGCGACAGGGAACAGCCCCAGCATTTT

d_gene: NA
abundance: NA
v_gene: TRBV19
j_gene: TRBJ1-5
CDR3aa: CASSSRYNQPQHF
CDR3nt: TGTGCCAGTAGTTCCAGGTACAATCAGCCCCAGCATTTT

d_gene: TRBD2
abundance: NA
v_gene: TRBV4-3
j_gene: TRBJ2-3
CDR3aa: CASSPLATSGGSTDTQYF
CDR3nt: TGCGCCAGCAGCCCCCTGGCCACTAGCGGGGGGAGCACAGATACGCAGTATTTT

d_gene: NA
abundance: once
v_gene: TRBV7-2
j_gene: TRBJ2-2
CDR3aa: CASSLEGGWTGELFF
CDR3nt: TGTGCCAGCAGCTTAGAAGGGGGTTGGACCGGGGAGCTGTTTTTT

d_gene: TRBD1
abundance: NA
v_gene: TRBV11-1
j_gene: TRBJ1-6
CDR3aa: CASSLRQGSDSPLHF
CDR3nt: TGTGCCAGCAGCTTAAGACAGGGGAGTGATTCACCCCTCCACTTT

d_gene: TRBD1
abundance: NA
v_gene: TRBV5-4
j_gene: TRBJ1-3
CDR3aa: CASSSGTGRSGNTIYF
CDR3nt: TGTGCCAGCAGCTCCGGGACAGGACGCTCTGGAAACACCATATATTTT

d_gene: TRBD1
abundance: NA
v_gene: TRBV28
j_gene: TRBJ1-3
CDR3aa: CASSGGTDSGNTIYF
CDR3nt: TGTGCCAGCAGCGGAGGGACAGACTCTGGAAACACCATATATTTT

d_gene: TRBD2
abundance: few
v_gene: TRBV24-1
j_gene: TRBJ2-1
CDR3aa: CATSDPLAGGHNEQFF
CDR3nt: TGTGCCACCAGTGACCCCCTAGCGGGGGGGCACAATGAGCAGTTCTTC